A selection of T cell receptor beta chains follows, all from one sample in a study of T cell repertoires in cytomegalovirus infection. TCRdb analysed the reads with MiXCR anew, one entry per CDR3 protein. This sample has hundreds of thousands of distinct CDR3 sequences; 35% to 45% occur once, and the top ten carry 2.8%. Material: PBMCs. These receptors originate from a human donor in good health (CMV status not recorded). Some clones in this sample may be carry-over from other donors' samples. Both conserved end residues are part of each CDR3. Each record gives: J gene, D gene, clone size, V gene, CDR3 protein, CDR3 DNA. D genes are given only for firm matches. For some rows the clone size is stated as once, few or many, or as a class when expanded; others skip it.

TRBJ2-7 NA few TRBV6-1 CASSVAGGTAYEQYF TGTGCCAGCAGTGTCGCAGGGGGGACAGCTTACGAGCAGTACTTC
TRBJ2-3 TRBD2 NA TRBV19 CASSRTSGGAADTQYF TGTGCCAGTAGTAGAACTAGCGGGGGGGCAGCAGATACGCAGTATTTT
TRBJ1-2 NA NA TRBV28 CASSSWETYGYTF TGTGCCAGCAGTTCGTGGGAGACGTATGGCTACACCTTC
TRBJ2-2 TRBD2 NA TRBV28 CASSGTSGYLTGELFF TGTGCCAGCAGCGGGACTAGCGGGTACCTCACCGGGGAGCTGTTTTTT
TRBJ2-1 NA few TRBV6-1 CASSDISMGNEQFF TGTGCCAGCAGTGATATCTCCATGGGGAATGAGCAGTTCTTC
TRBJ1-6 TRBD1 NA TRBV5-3 CASSAGTDSPLHF TGTGCCAGCAGCGCCGGGACAGATTCACCCCTCCACTTT
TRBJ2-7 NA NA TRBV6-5 CASSYSAGEQYF TGTGCCAGCAGTTACTCTGCGGGTGAGCAGTACTTC
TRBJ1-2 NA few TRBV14 CASSQDGRSYGYTF TGTGCCAGCAGCCAAGATGGGCGGTCTTATGGCTACACCTTC
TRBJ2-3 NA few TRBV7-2 CASSKGGGGDTQYF TGTGCCAGCAGCAAAGGGGGGGGTGGGGATACGCAGTATTTT
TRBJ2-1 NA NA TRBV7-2 CASSLVLGGEQFF TGTGCCAGCAGCTTAGTTTTGGGGGGCGAGCAGTTCTTC
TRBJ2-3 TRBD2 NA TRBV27 CASSRLAGGQSDTQYF TGTGCCAGCAGCCGACTAGCGGGGGGGCAATCAGATACGCAGTATTTT
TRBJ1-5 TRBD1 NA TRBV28 CASRMGQFDQPQHF TGTGCCAGCAGGATGGGACAGTTTGATCAGCCCCAGCATTTT
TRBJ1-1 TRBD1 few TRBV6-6 CASRQDRGRNTEAFF TGTGCCAGCAGACAAGACAGGGGGAGGAACACTGAAGCTTTCTTT
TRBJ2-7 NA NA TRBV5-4 CASSLYPYEQYF TGTGCCAGCAGCTTGTACCCCTACGAGCAGTACTTC
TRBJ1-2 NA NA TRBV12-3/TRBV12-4 CASRGRTSAGYTF TGTGCCAGCAGGGGTAGGACATCGGCTGGCTACACCTTC
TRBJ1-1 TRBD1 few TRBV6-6 CASTGEGGGSAEAFF TGTGCCAGCACCGGGGAGGGAGGGGGCAGCGCTGAAGCTTTCTTT